This T cell receptor (beta chain) was found in a study of OX40 agonist ivuxolimab in advanced cancers. Germline lookup yields CDR1 MNHEY and CDR2 SVGAGI. The CDR3 is 11 amino acids. Trimming stripped 7 bases from V and 4 bases from J, with 5 bases between. Study conclusions and caveats: In the 0.1 to 3.0 mg/kg range, CD4+ and CD8+ blood T cells had expanded clonally by week 6.

With regard to this clone: The antigen is not known.

Clones were sequenced by immunoSEQ multiplex PCR, and TCRdb holds only the in-frame ones, with some missing. The data contain about 42,000 clones, over 75% of them seen just once; the ten biggest clones take up 4.7%. V is TRBV6-5 and J is TRBJ1-3; D gene uncertain. The TCR sequence derives from an adult with an advanced solid tumor such as melanoma, head and neck, liver or kidney cancer. Sequences were derived from CD4+ or CD8+ T cells sorted from blood, sampled in a trial of the OX40 agonist ivuxolimab. CDR3 nucleotide sequence: TGTGCCAGCACCCAGGGAAACACCATATATTTT. Translating it yields CASTQGNTIYF.